Presented here are 19 T cell receptor beta chains from one specimen sequenced in a study of blood T cells in healthy people across ages. It was with a sample-barcoded 5' primer and a J-beta primer mix that a second PCR of roughly 6 to 11 cycles was run. TCRdb analysed the 5' RACE reads with MiXCR anew, one entry per CDR3 protein. The table lists about 1,500,000 distinct CDR3 sequences, roughly 40% of them singletons. Source material: blood. These receptors were taken from a woman between 18 and 29 years old in good health.

This rearrangement joins TRBV4-1 to TRBJ2-7, with D possibly TRBD2 on 6 matching bases. This CDR3 comprises 16 residues. Germline CDR1 reads MGHRA; CDR2 reads YSYEKL. Trimming took 4 bases from V and 0 from J, leaving 16 bases between them. The CDR3: CASSPEERLGSYEQYF. The CDR3 DNA reads as TGCGCCAGCAGCCCTGAAGAGCGACTAGGCTCCTACGAGCAGTACTTC.

This clonotype was detected only a few times. This chain connects TRBV12-3 or TRBV12-4 to TRBJ2-7, with D possibly being TRBD1 (6 bases). Trimming removed 5 bases from V and 3 bases from J, with 11 bases in between. This CDR3 comprises 13 residues. The CDR3 DNA sequence: TGTGCCAGCAGTCGGGACAATAACTACGAGCAGTACTTC. Its translation: CASSRDNNYEQYF.

Of note for this clonotype: Relative to the germline gene, one junction end is altered; a read error may explain this. The chain combines TRBV10-3 with TRBJ2-3, with D hard to call. The germline V gene has CDR1 ENHRY and CDR2 SYGVKD. The length of the CDR3 is 14 residues. The CDR3 sequence: CAISDQRGTDTQNF. CDR3 bases: TGTGCCATCAGTGACCAGCGAGGCACAGATACGCAGAATTTT.

Note on this clonotype: A much larger clone sits a single nucleotide away, making a read error possible. The chain joins TRBV6-5 to TRBJ2-3; D uncertain. There are 15 residues in the CDR3. Germline assignment: CDR1 MNHEY and CDR2 SVGAGI. The CDR3 loop reads CANSYSSTFTDTQYF. CDR3 nucleotides: TGTGCCAACAGTTACTCGAGTACTTTCACAGATACGCAGTATTTT.

This clonotype appeared once. The CDR3 spells CSVEDGGTGGYGYTF. As DNA, the CDR3 is TGCAGCGTTGAAGATGGGGGGACAGGGGGCTATGGCTACACCTTC. This chain links TRBV29-1 with TRBJ1-2; 11 bases fit TRBD1. Germline V CDR1 and CDR2: SQVTM, ANQGSEA. There are 15 residues in the CDR3. V dropped 0 bases and J dropped 4; count of bases not matched to a gene: 4.

In the case of this clonotype: An end of the junction differs from the germline gene, which may be a read error. CDR3 in DNA: TGTGCCGGCAGCCCACCAAGGGCGGGGGGTGAACTCACAGATACGCAGTATTTT. It is translated as CAGSPPRAGGELTDTQYF. The chain recombines TRBV3-1 with TRBJ2-3, with 8 bases that match TRBD2. The CDR3 has 18 amino acids. Germline CDR1 is LGHDT and CDR2 is YNNKEL (reference sequence).

This clonotype appeared a few times. This chain connects TRBV5-1 to TRBJ2-1, with 10 positions matching TRBD2. The germline CDR1 and CDR2 sequences are SGHRS and YFSETQ. V dropped 1 base and J dropped 9; count of bases not matched to a gene: 1. The CDR3 length is 13 residues. The CDR3 bases are TGCGCCAGCAGCTTGCTAGCGGGGGCTGAGCAGTTCTTC. Encoded protein: CASSLLAGAEQFF. Complete variable domain (other parts from reference TRBV5-1 and TRBJ2-1): KAGVTQTPRYLIKTRGQQVTLSCSPISGHRSVSWYQQTPGQGLQFLFEYFSETQRNKGNFPGRFSGRQFSNSRSEMNVSTLELGDSALYLCASSLLAGAEQFFGPGTRLTVL.

The table lists this clonotype with a few counts. The chain links TRBV5-1 to TRBJ2-3; 12 nucleotides match TRBD2. This CDR3 has 17 amino acids. Germline assignment: CDR1 SGHRS and CDR2 YFSETQ. J lost 4 bases, V lost 5 bases, and 11 bases had no gene match. Here the CDR3 reads CASRGAPSGRGPDTQYF. The DNA of the CDR3 is TGCGCCAGCAGAGGTGCGCCTAGCGGGAGGGGGCCAGATACGCAGTATTTT.

The gene calls are TRBV30 and TRBJ2-7; D is perhaps TRBD2 (6 bases). Matching the DNA end better, TRBJ2-5 makes the J call doubtful. The CDR3 consists of 14 residues. The germline gives CDR1 GTSNPN, CDR2 SVGIG (reference sequence). The CDR3 protein is CAWSVTQGGETQYF. In DNA, the CDR3 is TGTGCCTGGAGTGTAACCCAGGGAGGAGAGACCCAGTACTTC.

The chain carries TRBV5-5 and TRBJ2-6; weak D call: TRBD1 (5 bases). The CDR3 is 18 residues long. The V end was cut by 2 bases, the J end by 0 bases, with 15 bases between. In germline, CDR1 is SGHKS, CDR2 YYEKEE (reference sequence). The DNA for the CDR3 is TGTGCCAGCAGCTTCACGGACACCTATCCCTCTGGGGCCAACGTCCTGACTTTC. It yields the protein CASSFTDTYPSGANVLTF.

This CDR3 reads CATSDWPPYEQYF. The CDR3, as DNA: TGTGCTACCTCGGACTGGCCGCCCTACGAGCAGTACTTC. The chain links TRBV27 to TRBJ2-7; perhaps TRBD2 as D (5 bases). Germline values: CDR1 MNHEY, CDR2 SMNVEV (reference sequence). The CDR3 is 13 residues long.

The chain uses TRBV5-1 and TRBJ2-1; the match to TRBD2 covers 10 bases. Per the germline V gene, CDR1 is SGHRS and CDR2 is YFSETQ. V lost 8 bases to trimming and J lost 3 bases; unmatched junction nucleotides: 2. The CDR3 is 13 residues long. CDR3 nucleotide sequence: TGCGCCAGAAGGACTAGCGGCTACAATGAGCAGTTCTTC. This codes for CARRTSGYNEQFF.

CDR3 residues: CASRFLDTEAFF. The CDR3 coding sequence is TGTGCCAGCAGGTTTCTGGACACTGAAGCTTTCTTT. The chain links TRBV5-6 to TRBJ1-1; D not resolved. The CDR3 has 12 amino acids. V lost 5 bases and J 3 bases, leaving 8 bases between the germline ends. Germline V gene lookup returns CDR1 SGHDT and CDR2 YYEEEE.

This chain uses TRBV9 with TRBJ2-7, with 11 positions matching TRBD2. The ends lost 3 bases at V and 7 bases at J; junction bases unmatched: 9. CDR3 length: 15 residues. Germline V gene lookup returns CDR1 SGDLS and CDR2 YYNGEE. The DNA for the CDR3 is TGTGCCAGCAGCGCCACTAGCGGGAGAAGCCATGAGCAGTACTTC. Translating it yields CASSATSGRSHEQYF.

The rearrangement links TRBV20-1 to TRBJ2-1; TRBD2 matches at 9 bases. The germline V gene has CDR1 DFQATT and CDR2 SNEGSKA (reference sequence). The V segment lost 4 bases and the J segment 8 bases; nucleotides outside the gene matches: 15. This CDR3 contains 16 residues. CDR3 nucleotides: TGCAGTGCTACCCGCCTGGGGCTAGCGGGAAAGGATGAGCAGTTCTTC. Amino acids: CSATRLGLAGKDEQFF.

This clonotype was counted only a few times. V is TRBV29-1 and J is TRBJ2-7, with D unclear. Germline loops: CDR1 SQVTM, CDR2 ANQGSEA. Trimming took 4 bases from V and 2 from J, leaving 6 bases between them. This CDR3 is 11 amino acids long. The CDR3 loop is CSVVPPYEQYF. CDR3 in DNA: TGCAGCGTTGTCCCCCCCTACGAGCAGTACTTC.

There are many counts of this clonotype. The V and J genes are TRBV20-1 and TRBJ2-1, with D hard to call. This CDR3 has 15 residues. V lost 0 bases, J lost 0 bases, and 9 bases lay in between. Germline-derived CDR1 and CDR2 are DFQATT and SNEGSKA (reference sequence). This chain's CDR3 is CSARDGGSSYNEQFF. The CDR3 DNA is TGCAGTGCTAGAGATGGCGGCAGCTCCTACAATGAGCAGTTCTTC.

As for this clonotype: The conserved final phenylalanine or tryptophan is absent from the CDR3, which likely points to a read error. The CDR3 is CASSLDPSNSPLHY. The CDR3 bases are TGTGCCAGCAGTTTGGATCCCTCTAATTCACCCCTCCACTAT. This chain links TRBV27 with TRBJ1-6; unclear D gene. Per the germline V gene, CDR1 is MNHEY and CDR2 is SMNVEV (reference sequence). The ends were cut back, 3 bases at V and 6 bases at J, with 9 bases in the middle. CDR3 length: 14 amino acids.

Here the CDR3 DNA reads TGTGCCAGCAGCTCCGGACTAGCGCCGGGCGCAGATACGCAGTATTTT. It codes for CASSSGLAPGADTQYF. V usage is TRBV11-2 and J usage is TRBJ2-3; 9 nucleotides match TRBD2. Looked up from germline, CDR1 is SGHAT and CDR2 is FQNNGV. The V and J ends lost 4 bases and 4 bases, in that order; junction bases with no gene match: 9. CDR3 length: 16 amino acids.